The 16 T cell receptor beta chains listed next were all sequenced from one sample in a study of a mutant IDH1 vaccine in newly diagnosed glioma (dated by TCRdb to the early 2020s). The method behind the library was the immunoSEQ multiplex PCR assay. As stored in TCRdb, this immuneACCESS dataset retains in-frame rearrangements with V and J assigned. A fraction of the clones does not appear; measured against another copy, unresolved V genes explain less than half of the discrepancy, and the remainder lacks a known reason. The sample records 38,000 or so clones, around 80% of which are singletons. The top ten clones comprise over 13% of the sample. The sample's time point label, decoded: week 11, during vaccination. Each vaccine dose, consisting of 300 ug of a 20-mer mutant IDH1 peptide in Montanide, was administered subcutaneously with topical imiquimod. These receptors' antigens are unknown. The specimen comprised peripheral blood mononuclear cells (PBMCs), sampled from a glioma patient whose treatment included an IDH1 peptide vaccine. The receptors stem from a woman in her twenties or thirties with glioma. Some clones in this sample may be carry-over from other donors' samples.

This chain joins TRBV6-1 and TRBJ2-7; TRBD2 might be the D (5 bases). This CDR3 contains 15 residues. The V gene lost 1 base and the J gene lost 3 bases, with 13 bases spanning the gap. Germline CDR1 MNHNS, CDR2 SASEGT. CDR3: CASSEVAGSGYEQYF. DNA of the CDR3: TGTGCCAGCAGTGAAGTGGCGGGTAGTGGCTACGAGCAGTACTTC.

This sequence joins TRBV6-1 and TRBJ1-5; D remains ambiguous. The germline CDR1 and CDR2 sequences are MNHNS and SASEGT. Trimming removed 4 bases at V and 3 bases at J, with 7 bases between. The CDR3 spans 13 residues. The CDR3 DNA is TGTGCCAGCAGTGCCGTTACCAATCAGCCCCAGCATTTT. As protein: CASSAVTNQPQHF.

As DNA, the CDR3 is TGTGCCAGTACCCCGCAGACACCGCGGGACACTGAAGCTTTCTTT. Residues: CASTPQTPRDTEAFF. The V call is TRBV19, the J call TRBJ1-1; no definite D call. V lost 7 bases, J lost 3 bases, and 18 bases lay in between. Germline V gene sequence: CDR1 LNHDA, CDR2 SQIVND (reference sequence). The CDR3 extends over 15 amino acids.

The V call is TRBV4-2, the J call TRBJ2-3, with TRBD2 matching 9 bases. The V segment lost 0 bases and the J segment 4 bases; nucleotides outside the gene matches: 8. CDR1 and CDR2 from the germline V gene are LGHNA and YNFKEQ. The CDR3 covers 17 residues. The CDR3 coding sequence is TGTGCCAGCAGCCAAGATACCCCTAGCGGGACGGCAGATACGCAGTATTTT. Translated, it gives CASSQDTPSGTADTQYF.

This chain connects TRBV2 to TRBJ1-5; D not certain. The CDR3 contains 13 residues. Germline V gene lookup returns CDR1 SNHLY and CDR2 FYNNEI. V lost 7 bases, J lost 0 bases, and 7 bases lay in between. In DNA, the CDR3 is TGTGCCAGCACTTTATATAGCAATCAGCCCCAGCATTTT. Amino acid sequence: CASTLYSNQPQHF.

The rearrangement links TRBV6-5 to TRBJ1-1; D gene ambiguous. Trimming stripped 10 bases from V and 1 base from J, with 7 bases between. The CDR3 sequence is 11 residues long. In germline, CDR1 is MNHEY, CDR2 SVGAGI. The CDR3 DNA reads TGTGCCACTGGAGAGAACACTGAAGCTTTCTTT. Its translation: CATGENTEAFF.

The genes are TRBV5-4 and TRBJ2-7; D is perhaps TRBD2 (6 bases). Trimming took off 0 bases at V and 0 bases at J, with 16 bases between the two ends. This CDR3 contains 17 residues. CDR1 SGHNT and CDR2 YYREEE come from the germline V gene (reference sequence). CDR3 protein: CASSLAPATRFSYEQYF. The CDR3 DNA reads TGTGCCAGCAGCTTGGCCCCCGCGACTAGATTCTCCTACGAGCAGTACTTC.

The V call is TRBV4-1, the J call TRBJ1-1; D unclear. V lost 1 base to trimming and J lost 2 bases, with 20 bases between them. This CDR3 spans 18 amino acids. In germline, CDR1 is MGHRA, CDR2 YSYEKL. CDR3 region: CASSQGSINSGRNTEAFF. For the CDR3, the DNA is TGCGCCAGCAGCCAAGGATCAATCAATTCCGGGAGAAACACTGAAGCTTTCTTT.

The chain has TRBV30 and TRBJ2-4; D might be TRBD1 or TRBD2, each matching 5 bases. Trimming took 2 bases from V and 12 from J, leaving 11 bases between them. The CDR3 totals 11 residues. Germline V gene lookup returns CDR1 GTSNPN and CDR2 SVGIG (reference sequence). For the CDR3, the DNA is TGTGCCTGGAGTTCCCGGGACGCTCAGTACTTC. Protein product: CAWSSRDAQYF.

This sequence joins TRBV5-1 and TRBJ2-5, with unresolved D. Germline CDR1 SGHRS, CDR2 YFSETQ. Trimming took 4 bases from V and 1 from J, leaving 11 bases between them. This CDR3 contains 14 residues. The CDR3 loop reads CASSLGGSQETQYF. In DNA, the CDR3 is TGCGCCAGCAGCCTCGGTGGTTCCCAAGAGACCCAGTACTTC.

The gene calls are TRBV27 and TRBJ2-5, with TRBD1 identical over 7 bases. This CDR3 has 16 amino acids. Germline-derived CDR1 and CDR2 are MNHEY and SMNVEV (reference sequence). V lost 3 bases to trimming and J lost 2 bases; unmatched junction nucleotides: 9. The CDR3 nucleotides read TGTGCCAGCAGTTTCCCCGGGACAGACCTACAAGAGACCCAGTACTTC. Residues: CASSFPGTDLQETQYF.

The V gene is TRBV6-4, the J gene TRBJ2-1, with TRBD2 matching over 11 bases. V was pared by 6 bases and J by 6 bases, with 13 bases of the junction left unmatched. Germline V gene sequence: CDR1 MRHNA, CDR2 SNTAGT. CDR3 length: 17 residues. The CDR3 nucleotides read TGTGCCAGCAGCGACAATAGCGGGAGGGTCGGGGCCAATGAGCAGTTCTTC. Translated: CASSDNSGRVGANEQFF.

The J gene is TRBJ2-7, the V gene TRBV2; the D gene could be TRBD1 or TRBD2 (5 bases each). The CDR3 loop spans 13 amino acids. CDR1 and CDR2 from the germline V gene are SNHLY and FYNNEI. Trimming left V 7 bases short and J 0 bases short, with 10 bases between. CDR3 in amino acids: CASTKRGSYEQYF. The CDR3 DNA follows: TGTGCCAGCACGAAGAGGGGCTCCTACGAGCAGTACTTC. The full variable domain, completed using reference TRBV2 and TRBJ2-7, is EPEVTQTPSHQVTQMGQEVILRCVPISNHLYFYWYRQILGQKVEFLVSFYNNEISEKSEIFDDQFSVERPDGSNFTLKIRSTKLEDSAMYFCASTKRGSYEQYFGPGTRLTVT.

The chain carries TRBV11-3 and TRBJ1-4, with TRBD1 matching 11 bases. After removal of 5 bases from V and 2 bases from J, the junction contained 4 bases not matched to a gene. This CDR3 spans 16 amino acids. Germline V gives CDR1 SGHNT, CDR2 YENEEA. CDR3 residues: CASSPGQGATNEKLFF. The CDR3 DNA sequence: TGTGCCAGCAGCCCAGGACAGGGGGCGACTAATGAAAAACTGTTTTTT. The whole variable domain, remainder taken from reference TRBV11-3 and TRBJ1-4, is EAGVVQSPRYKIIEKKQPVAFWCNPISGHNTLYWYLQNLGQGPELLIRYENEEAVDDSQLPKDRFSAERLKGVDSTLKIQPAELGDSAVYLCASSPGQGATNEKLFFGSGTQLSVL.

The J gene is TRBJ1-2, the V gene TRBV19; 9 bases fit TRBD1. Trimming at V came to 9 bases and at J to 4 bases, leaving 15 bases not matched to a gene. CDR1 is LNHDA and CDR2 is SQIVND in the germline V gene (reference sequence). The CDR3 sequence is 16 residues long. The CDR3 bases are TGTGCCAGCCGGGGGGACAGGGCTCTTGGCGCCTATGGCTACACCTTC. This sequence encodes CASRGDRALGAYGYTF.

The CDR3 DNA reads TGTGCCAGCAGCTTGGGGGCTGAAAACATTCAGTACTTC. This codes for CASSLGAENIQYF. The chain combines TRBV5-8 with TRBJ2-4, with unresolved D. Per the germline V gene, CDR1 is SGHTS and CDR2 is YDEGEE. V was shortened by 0 bases and J by 5 bases, with 6 bases between the two germline ends. The CDR3 has 13 residues.